Below, 23 T cell receptor beta chains from the same sample are listed, as sequenced in a study of chemoradiotherapy in HPV16-positive cancers. Sequencing was performed with immunoSEQ multiplex PCR; in TCRdb, only in-frame clones are kept and a portion is missing. The sample shows roughly 19,000 clones, approximately 84% of them seen only once. Source: blood, taken from a patient who underwent chemoradiotherapy. The receptor source for this set is a human donor with HPV-associated anogenital cancer.

The gene calls are TRBV12-5 and TRBJ1-5; D perhaps matches TRBD1 (5 bases). This CDR3 contains 17 residues. V lost 0 bases to trimming and J lost 3 bases, with 15 bases between them. Looked up from germline, CDR1 is LGHNT and CDR2 is FRNRAP. The CDR3 nucleotides are TGTGCTAGTGGTTTGGTACTCTCCGGCGGGGCCAATCAGCCCCAGCATTTT. It codes for CASGLVLSGGANQPQHF.

The V and J genes are TRBV27 and TRBJ2-7; TRBD1 matches at 8 bases. CDR3 length: 18 amino acids. V lost 6 bases to trimming and J lost 3 bases; unmatched junction nucleotides: 19. In germline, CDR1 is MNHEY, CDR2 SMNVEV (reference sequence). The CDR3 DNA follows: TGTGCCAGCAGCCGACCTGACAGGGGACCTTATGCAATCTACGAGCAGTACTTC. This codes for CASSRPDRGPYAIYEQYF.

The rearrangement uses TRBV11-2 and TRBJ1-5; D gene unclear. CDR3 length: 13 residues. Germline V gene sequence: CDR1 SGHAT, CDR2 FQNNGV. V lost 1 base, J lost 6 bases, and 7 bases lay in between. CDR3 in amino acids: CASSLGFFQPQHF. CDR3 sequence (DNA): TGTGCCAGCAGCTTAGGTTTCTTTCAGCCCCAGCATTTT.

This chain uses TRBV5-1 with TRBJ2-2; 11 positions agree with TRBD2. The CDR3 is 16 amino acids. CDR1 SGHRS and CDR2 YFSETQ come from the germline V gene. Germline trimming cut 5 bases from V and 0 bases from J; bases unmatched to any gene: 3. CDR3 protein: CASRTSGGANTGELFF. DNA for the CDR3: TGCGCCAGCAGAACTAGCGGGGGAGCGAACACCGGGGAGCTGTTTTTT.

The CDR3 region has the DNA TGTGCCAGCAGCAGATCAGGGGAAACTAATGAAAAACTGTTTTTT. Translating it yields CASSRSGETNEKLFF. The V and J genes are TRBV6-4 and TRBJ1-4, with a tentative D call TRBD1 (6 bases). Germline-derived CDR1 and CDR2 are MRHNA and SNTAGT. This CDR3 is built from 15 residues. Trimming pared 6 bases from V and 1 base from J, leaving 12 bases between.

J is TRBJ2-2 and V is TRBV7-2; 7 bases map to TRBD1. V lost 6 bases to trimming and J lost 5 bases; unmatched junction nucleotides: 9. The CDR3 loop spans 15 amino acids. Germline V gene sequence: CDR1 SGHTA, CDR2 FQGNSA. The CDR3 loop is CASSRDRDRTGELFF. CDR3 coding DNA: TGTGCCAGCAGTCGCGACAGGGATAGGACCGGGGAGCTGTTTTTT.

The rearrangement uses TRBV6-4 and TRBJ2-5, with 10 nucleotides matching TRBD1. CDR3 length: 18 amino acids. In germline, CDR1 is MRHNA, CDR2 SNTAGT. Losses at the gene ends were 6 bases for V and 2 bases for J; bases not matched to a gene: 15. The chain's CDR3 is CASSSDRGRWELQETQYF. CDR3 coding DNA: TGTGCCAGCAGCTCTGACAGGGGGCGCTGGGAATTACAAGAGACCCAGTACTTC.

The V call is TRBV6-5, the J call TRBJ1-4, with D perhaps TRBD1 (6 bases). The CDR3 is made up of 14 amino acids. Trimming left V 6 bases short and J 1 base short, with 9 bases between. The germline gives CDR1 MNHEY, CDR2 SVGAGI. CDR3 sequence: CASSYRETNEKLFF. CDR3 bases: TGTGCCAGCAGCTACAGGGAAACTAATGAAAAACTGTTTTTT.

The V call is TRBV6-5, the J call TRBJ2-2; D not resolved. CDR1 is MNHEY, CDR2 SVGAGI, per germline. The CDR3 is 15 amino acids. V was pared by 0 bases and J by 4 bases, with 9 bases between. Here the CDR3 DNA reads TGTGCCAGCAGTTACTCGTCCAGTTTCACCGGGGAGCTGTTTTTT. It translates to CASSYSSSFTGELFF.

The chain carries TRBV11-2 and TRBJ2-5; D is ambiguous. Trimming left V 0 bases short and J 5 bases short, with 10 bases between. Per germline, CDR1 SGHAT and CDR2 FQNNGV. CDR3 size: 14 residues. CDR3 coding DNA: TGTGCCAGCAGCTTAGATCGAGGCGGCGAGACCCAGTACTTC. Translating gives CASSLDRGGETQYF.

The gene calls are TRBV2 and TRBJ2-5, with D hard to call. The CDR3 runs 15 residues. The V and J ends lost 8 bases and 2 bases respectively, with 18 bases between them. The germline CDR1 and CDR2 sequences are SNHLY and FYNNEI. The CDR3 is CASHPPVATQETQYF. For the CDR3, the DNA is TGTGCCAGCCACCCTCCAGTAGCTACGCAAGAGACCCAGTACTTC.

The rearrangement uses TRBV6-1 and TRBJ1-3; D uncertain. V gave up 7 bases and J gave up 4 bases, with 8 bases separating them. CDR3 length: 12 residues. Germline CDR1 MNHNS, CDR2 SASEGT. The DNA of the CDR3 is TGTGCCAGCAAAATCGAAGGAAACACCATATATTTT. Translation: CASKIEGNTIYF.

The V gene is TRBV9, the J gene TRBJ2-5; the D call may be TRBD1 or TRBD2 (5 bases each). CDR3 size: 12 residues. Between the trimmed V and J ends, which lost 8 bases and 1 base, there was a span of 9 bases. Germline CDR1 and CDR2: SGDLS and YYNGEE. The CDR3 reads CASGDRQETQYF. CDR3 in DNA: TGTGCCAGTGGGGACCGCCAAGAGACCCAGTACTTC. The complete variable domain, with remaining parts taken from reference TRBV9 and TRBJ2-5, reads DSGVTQTPKHLITATGQRVTLRCSPRSGDLSVYWYQQSLDQGLQFLIQYYNGEERAKGNILERFSAQQFPDLHSELNLSSLELGDSALYFCASGDRQETQYFGPGTRLLVL.

The chain's CDR3 is CASGAATSTDTQYF. CDR3 DNA: TGTGCCAGCGGGGCAGCAACTAGCACAGATACGCAGTATTTT. The chain couples TRBV25-1 to TRBJ2-3; maybe TRBD1 (5 bases). Per germline, CDR1 MGHDK and CDR2 SYGVNS. The CDR3 totals 14 residues. V was trimmed by 8 bases and J by 0 bases, leaving 12 bases between them.

The rearrangement joins TRBV5-1 to TRBJ2-5, with D maybe TRBD2 (6 bases). The CDR3 extends over 13 amino acids. CDR1 and CDR2 (germline): SGHRS, YFSETQ. Trimming took off 5 bases at V and 5 bases at J, with 13 bases between the two ends. In DNA, the CDR3 is TGCGCCAGCAGTCGGGGGATAGGGGAGACCCAGTACTTC. The encoded protein is CASSRGIGETQYF.

V usage is TRBV2 and J usage is TRBJ1-5; D perhaps matches TRBD1 (5 bases). CDR1 and CDR2 from the germline V gene are SNHLY and FYNNEI. The CDR3 consists of 14 residues. V lost 6 bases, J lost 6 bases, and 15 bases lay in between. CDR3 region: CASSPGGEVQPQHF. The CDR3 coding sequence is TGTGCCAGCAGCCCCGGAGGGGAGGTTCAGCCCCAGCATTTT.

The CDR3 spells CASSQEGTPSYEQYF. Written as DNA, the CDR3 is TGTGCCAGCAGCCAAGAAGGTACACCTTCCTACGAGCAGTACTTC. The chain employs TRBV14 and TRBJ2-5; D gene uncertain. The DNA end is more similar to TRBJ2-7, so the J call may be wrong. The CDR3 totals 15 residues. CDR1 SGHDN and CDR2 FVKESK come from the germline V gene.

V and J are TRBV7-2 and TRBJ2-7; perhaps TRBD1 as D (6 bases). This CDR3 spans 14 amino acids. Trimming stripped 5 bases from V and 2 bases from J, with 13 bases between. CDR1 is SGHTA and CDR2 is FQGNSA in the germline V gene. CDR3 nucleotide sequence: TGTGCCAGCAGCCCCCGATGGGGGCCCTACGAGCAGTACTTC. It yields the protein CASSPRWGPYEQYF. The variable domain in full, with the rest retrieved from reference TRBV7-2 and TRBJ2-7, is GAGVSQSPSNKVTEKGKDVELRCDPISGHTALYWYRQSLGQGLEFLIYFQGNSAPDKSGLPSDRFSAERTGGSVSTLTIQRTQQEDSAVYLCASSPRWGPYEQYFGPGTRLTVT.

The genes are TRBV9 and TRBJ1-3; no clear D. The CDR3 is made up of 13 amino acids. V dropped 0 bases and J dropped 6 bases, with 7 bases sitting between them. CDR1 SGDLS and CDR2 YYNGEE come from the germline V gene. Here the CDR3 reads CASSVGQPNTIYF. The CDR3 DNA is TGTGCCAGCAGCGTAGGGCAGCCAAACACCATATATTTT.

This chain uses TRBV9 with TRBJ2-5, with TRBD2 identical over 16 bases. Germline lookup yields CDR1 SGDLS and CDR2 YYNGEE. Unmatched junction bases numbered 6, after V lost 0 bases and J lost 4 bases. The CDR3 extends over 18 amino acids. The chain's CDR3 is CASSVDGTSGGARETQYF. CDR3 coding DNA: TGTGCCAGCAGCGTAGATGGGACTAGCGGGGGGGCACGAGAGACCCAGTACTTC. Based on the CDR3 plus reference TRBV9 and TRBJ2-5, the full variable domain is DSGVTQTPKHLITATGQRVTLRCSPRSGDLSVYWYQQSLDQGLQFLIQYYNGEERAKGNILERFSAQQFPDLHSELNLSSLELGDSALYFCASSVDGTSGGARETQYFGPGTRLLVL.

The chain links TRBV7-9 to TRBJ1-3; TRBD1 is a possible D gene (5 bases). Germline V gene data show CDR1 as SEHNR and CDR2 as FQNEAQ (reference sequence). CDR3 length equals 16 residues. V was pared by 5 bases and J by 0 bases, with 14 bases between. In nucleotides, the CDR3 is TGTGCCAGCAGCCCGGGGGACTCCCGCTCTGGAAACACCATATATTTT. Encoded protein: CASSPGDSRSGNTIYF.

The rearrangement links TRBV6-1 to TRBJ1-3; D remains ambiguous. This CDR3 is 13 amino acids long. CDR1 MNHNS and CDR2 SASEGT come from the germline V gene. V lost 7 bases to trimming and J lost 4 bases, with 11 bases between them. This chain's CDR3 is CASTSQDGNTIYF. CDR3 coding DNA: TGTGCCAGCACAAGCCAAGACGGAAACACCATATATTTT.

This clone was counted once. The chain couples TRBV11-2 to TRBJ2-2; D gene ambiguous. Germline V gene sequence: CDR1 SGHAT, CDR2 FQNNGV. V lost 0 bases and J lost 3, with 5 bases in between. The CDR3 has 14 residues. CDR3 coding DNA: TGTGCCAGCAGCTTAGATGCGCACACCGGGGAGCTGTTTTTT. This translates into CASSLDAHTGELFF.